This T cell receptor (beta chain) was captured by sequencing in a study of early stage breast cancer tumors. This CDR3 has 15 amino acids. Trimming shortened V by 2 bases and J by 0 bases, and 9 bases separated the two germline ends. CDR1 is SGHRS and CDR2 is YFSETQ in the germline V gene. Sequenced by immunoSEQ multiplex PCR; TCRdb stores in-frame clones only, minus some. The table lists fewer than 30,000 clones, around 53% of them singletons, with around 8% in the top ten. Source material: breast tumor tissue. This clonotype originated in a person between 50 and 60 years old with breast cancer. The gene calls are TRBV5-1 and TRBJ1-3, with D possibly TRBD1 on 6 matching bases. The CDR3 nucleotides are TGCGCCAGCAGCTTCGACAGGCGCTCTGGAAACACCATATATTTT. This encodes CASSFDRRSGNTIYF.